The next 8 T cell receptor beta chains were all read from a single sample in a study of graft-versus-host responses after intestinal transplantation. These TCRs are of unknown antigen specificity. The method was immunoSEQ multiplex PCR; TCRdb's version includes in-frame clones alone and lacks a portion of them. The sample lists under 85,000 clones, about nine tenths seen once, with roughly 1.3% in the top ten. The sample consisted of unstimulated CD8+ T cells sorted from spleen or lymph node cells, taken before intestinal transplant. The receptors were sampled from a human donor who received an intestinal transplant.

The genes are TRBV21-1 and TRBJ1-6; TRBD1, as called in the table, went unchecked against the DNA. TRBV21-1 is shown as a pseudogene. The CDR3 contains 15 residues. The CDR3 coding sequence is TGTGCCAGCAGCATAAAACAGGGGCGGAATTCACCCCTCCACTTT. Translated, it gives CASSIKQGRNSPLHF.

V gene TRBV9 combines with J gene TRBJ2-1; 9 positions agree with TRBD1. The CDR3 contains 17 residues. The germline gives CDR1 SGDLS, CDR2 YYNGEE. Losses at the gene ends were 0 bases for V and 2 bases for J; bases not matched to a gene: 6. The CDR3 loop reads CASSVGWDREAYNEQFF. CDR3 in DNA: TGTGCCAGCAGCGTAGGATGGGACAGGGAAGCCTACAATGAGCAGTTCTTC. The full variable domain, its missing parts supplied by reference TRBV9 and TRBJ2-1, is DSGVTQTPKHLITATGQRVTLRCSPRSGDLSVYWYQQSLDQGLQFLIQYYNGEERAKGNILERFSAQQFPDLHSELNLSSLELGDSALYFCASSVGWDREAYNEQFFGPGTRLTVL.

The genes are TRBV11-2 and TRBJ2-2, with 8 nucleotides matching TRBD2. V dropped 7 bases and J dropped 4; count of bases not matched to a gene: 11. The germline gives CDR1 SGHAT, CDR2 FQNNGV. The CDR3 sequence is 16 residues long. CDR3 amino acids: CASTPLAGGSTGELFF. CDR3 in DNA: TGTGCCAGCACCCCCCTTGCGGGGGGCAGCACCGGGGAGCTGTTTTTT.

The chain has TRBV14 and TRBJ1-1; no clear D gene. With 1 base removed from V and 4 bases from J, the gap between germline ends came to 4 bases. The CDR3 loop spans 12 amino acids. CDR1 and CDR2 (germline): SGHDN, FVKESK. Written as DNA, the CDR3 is TGTGCCAGCAGCCAAGGGAGCACTGAAGCTTTCTTT. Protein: CASSQGSTEAFF. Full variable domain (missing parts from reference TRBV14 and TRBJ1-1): EAGVTQFPSHSVIEKGQTVTLRCDPISGHDNLYWYRRVMGKEIKFLLHFVKESKQDESGMPNNRFLAERTGGTYSTLKVQPAELEDSGVYFCASSQGSTEAFFGQGTRLTVV.

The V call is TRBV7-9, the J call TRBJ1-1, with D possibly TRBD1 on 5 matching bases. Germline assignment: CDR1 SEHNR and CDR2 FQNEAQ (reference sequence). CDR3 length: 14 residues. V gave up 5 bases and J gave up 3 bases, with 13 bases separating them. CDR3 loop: CASSLGTAYTEAFF. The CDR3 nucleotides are TGTGCCAGCAGCCTAGGGACTGCTTACACTGAAGCTTTCTTT.

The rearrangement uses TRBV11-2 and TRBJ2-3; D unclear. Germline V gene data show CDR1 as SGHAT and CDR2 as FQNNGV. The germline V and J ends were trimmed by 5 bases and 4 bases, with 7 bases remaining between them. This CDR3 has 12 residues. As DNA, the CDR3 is TGTGCCAGCAGCCCCCCCGCAGATACGCAGTATTTT. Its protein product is CASSPPADTQYF.

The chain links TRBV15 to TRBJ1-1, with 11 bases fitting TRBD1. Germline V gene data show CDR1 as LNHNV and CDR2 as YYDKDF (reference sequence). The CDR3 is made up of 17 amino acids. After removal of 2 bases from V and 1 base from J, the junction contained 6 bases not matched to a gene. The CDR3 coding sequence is TGTGCCACCAGCAGACAAGGGGGACAGGGGGGGAACACTGAAGCTTTCTTT. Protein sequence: CATSRQGGQGGNTEAFF.

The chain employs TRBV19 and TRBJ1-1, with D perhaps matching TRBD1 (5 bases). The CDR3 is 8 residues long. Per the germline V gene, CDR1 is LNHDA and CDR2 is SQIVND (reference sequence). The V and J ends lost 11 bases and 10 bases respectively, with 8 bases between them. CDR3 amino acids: CAAGGAFF. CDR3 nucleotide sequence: TGTGCCGCGGGGGGAGCTTTCTTT.